A single sample is the source of the 14 T cell receptor beta chains below, sequenced in a study of shared clonotypes between healthy human individuals. The protocol was immunoSEQ multiplex PCR, while the TCRdb copy is restricted to in-frame clones and leaves out a portion. This sample carries about 2,200,000 clones, about 92% of them seen once, and the ten largest clones take about 1.5%. Naive CD8 cells were CD45RO-negative, positively selected for CCR7, excluding terminally differentiated effector memory CD45RA+ cells. The sample taken for sequencing was naive CD8+ T cells from PBMCs. All receptors come from a man aged 18 to 35 in good health. Some clones in this sample may be carry-over from other donors' samples.

This chain links TRBV13 with TRBJ1-1; no reliable D call. Trimming stripped 5 bases from V and 1 base from J, with 11 bases between. The germline V gene has CDR1 PRHDT and CDR2 FYEKMQ (reference sequence). This CDR3 comprises 14 residues. The CDR3 coding sequence is TGTGCCAGCAGCCGAGGGAGACCGAACACTGAAGCTTTCTTT. Protein sequence: CASSRGRPNTEAFF.

Concerning this clone: This same CDR3 is encoded by further DNA sequences in the sample. This chain uses TRBV7-9 with TRBJ2-7, with TRBD2 as a possible D gene (5 bases). Trimming took off 0 bases at V and 0 bases at J, with 6 bases between the two ends. This CDR3 is built from 14 residues. CDR1 SEHNR and CDR2 FQNEAQ come from the germline V gene (reference sequence). The CDR3 region is CASSLAGSSYEQYF. Written as DNA, the CDR3 is TGTGCCAGCAGCTTAGCAGGGAGCTCCTACGAGCAGTACTTC.

Comments on this clone: Other DNA sequences within the sample encode an identical CDR3. This chain links TRBV19 with TRBJ1-1; no clear D. This CDR3 contains 14 residues. Germline V gene lookup returns CDR1 LNHDA and CDR2 SQIVND (reference sequence). The ends were cut back, 1 base at V and 1 base at J, with 7 bases in the middle. The CDR3 is CASSIGLGNTEAFF. The CDR3 nucleotides are TGTGCCAGTAGTATAGGCCTTGGGAACACTGAAGCTTTCTTT.

V usage is TRBV13 and J usage is TRBJ2-7; D call uncertain. The CDR3 is 13 amino acids. The germline gives CDR1 PRHDT, CDR2 FYEKMQ (reference sequence). Trimming took off 0 bases at V and 5 bases at J, with 8 bases between the two ends. The CDR3 is CASSLGRSHEQYF. The DNA of the CDR3 is TGTGCCAGCAGCTTAGGGAGATCCCACGAGCAGTACTTC.

The gene calls are TRBV11-2 and TRBJ2-1; the match to TRBD2 covers 13 bases. Germline trimming cut 5 bases from V and 2 bases from J; bases unmatched to any gene: 6. This CDR3 comprises 17 residues. Germline V CDR1 and CDR2: SGHAT, FQNNGV. The CDR3: CASSTRTSGSPYNEQFF. DNA of the CDR3: TGTGCCAGCAGCACTCGGACTAGCGGGAGCCCCTACAATGAGCAGTTCTTC.

The chain joins TRBV28 to TRBJ2-1; possibly TRBD1 for D (5 bases). This CDR3 region has 13 residues. Germline assignment: CDR1 MDHEN and CDR2 SYDVKM. V gave up 5 bases and J gave up 4 bases, with 9 bases separating them. The CDR3 DNA is TGTGCCAGCAGTATGACAGCATACAATGAGCAGTTCTTC. Amino acids: CASSMTAYNEQFF.

This clone was seen more than once but under ten times. This chain joins TRBV7-9 and TRBJ2-2, with TRBD2 identical over 14 bases. Germline CDR1 is SEHNR and CDR2 is FQNEAQ (reference sequence). This CDR3 is built from 17 residues. The V gene end was trimmed by 9 bases and the J gene end by 2 bases; junction bases not matched to a gene: 8. The CDR3 nucleotides are TGTGCCAGTTCGGGACTAGCGGGAGTAGTCAACACCGGGGAGCTGTTTTTT. Translating it yields CASSGLAGVVNTGELFF.

The J gene is TRBJ2-6, the V gene TRBV7-9; D possibly corresponds to TRBD1 (6 bases). The CDR3 extends over 17 amino acids. CDR1 and CDR2 from the germline V gene are SEHNR and FQNEAQ (reference sequence). The V end lost 5 bases, the J end lost 0 bases, and 14 bases lay between the germline ends. The CDR3 loop is CASSPRGPLSGANVLTF. In nucleotides, the CDR3 is TGTGCCAGCAGCCCCAGGGGTCCCCTCTCTGGGGCCAACGTCCTGACTTTC.

The CDR3 reads CASSVAGSRSEQYF. The CDR3 nucleotides are TGTGCCAGCAGCGTGGCCGGGAGCAGGTCCGAGCAGTACTTC. V is TRBV9 and J is TRBJ2-7, with D perhaps matching TRBD2 (6 bases). V was clipped by 2 bases and J by 6 bases, with 15 bases between them. This CDR3 has 14 amino acids. Germline V gene sequence: CDR1 SGDLS, CDR2 YYNGEE.

To note about this clone: Different DNA sequences within this sample yield the same CDR3. V and J are TRBV9 and TRBJ2-3; no clear D. The ends were cut back, 0 bases at V and 0 bases at J, with 5 bases in the middle. The germline CDR1 and CDR2 sequences are SGDLS and YYNGEE. The CDR3 is made up of 14 amino acids. In DNA form, the CDR3 reads TGTGCCAGCAGCGTAGGTGGGAGCACAGATACGCAGTATTTT. Its translation: CASSVGGSTDTQYF.

The chain employs TRBV9 and TRBJ2-3, with 8 bases that match TRBD1. V shed 0 bases and J 6 bases; nucleotides not matched to a gene: 12. The CDR3 extends over 17 amino acids. Germline CDR1 SGDLS, CDR2 YYNGEE. The CDR3 here is CASSVAMRQGPPDTQYF. The CDR3 coding sequence is TGTGCCAGCAGCGTAGCTATGAGACAGGGGCCTCCTGATACGCAGTATTTT.

This sequence joins TRBV6-5 and TRBJ1-1, with 8 bases identical to TRBD1. The ends lost 4 bases at V and 6 bases at J; junction bases unmatched: 13. CDR1 is MNHEY, CDR2 SVGAGI, per germline. This CDR3 has 16 residues. The CDR3 nucleotides are TGTGCCAGCAGTTCTACTCTCAGGGGGCAAAGTGCTGAAGCTTTCTTT. The encoded protein is CASSSTLRGQSAEAFF.

The chain has TRBV28 and TRBJ2-7; D not certain. The V end lost 2 bases, the J end lost 3 bases, and 17 bases lay between the germline ends. Germline lookup yields CDR1 MDHEN and CDR2 SYDVKM. There are 16 residues in the CDR3. This chain's CDR3 is CASSLPIGRNLYEQYF. DNA of the CDR3: TGTGCCAGCAGTTTACCGATAGGGCGGAACCTCTACGAGCAGTACTTC.

This chain joins TRBV4-3 and TRBJ2-5; D might be TRBD2 (6 bases). V was shortened by 2 bases and J by 9 bases, with 7 bases between the two germline ends. This CDR3 contains 11 residues. Germline CDR1 reads LGHNA; CDR2 reads YSLEER. CDR3: CASSQSGAQYF. Here the CDR3 DNA reads TGCGCCAGCAGCCAATCGGGGGCCCAGTACTTC.